Sequencing of this T cell receptor (beta chain) was carried out in a study of Ad26.COV2.S vaccination and SARS-CoV-2 variants (dated by TCRdb to the early 2020s). Regarding the study in general: Vaccine-arm donors came from COV1001, a multicentre, randomized, double-blind, placebo-controlled phase I-IIa trial of Ad26.COV2.S in healthy adults. Dosing of Ad26.COV2.S was intramuscular, at either 5x10^10 or 1x10^11 viral particles, delivered as one shot or as two shots spaced 56 days apart. Sequencing of the TCRbeta repertoire served to evaluate the specificity and breadth of SARS-CoV-2-reactive T cell receptors following Ad26.COV2.S vaccination. A total of 32 samples were included in the TCR-sequenced set, comprising around 19 Ad26.COV2.S vaccine recipients, 5 placebo recipients and 8 SARS-CoV-2 convalescent individuals. Participants in the trial were split at random into five groups of five each, receiving low-dose or high-dose Ad26.COV2.S once or twice, or else placebo on both occasions. Throughout the experiments and outcome assessment, investigators stayed blinded to trial group allocation.

Turning to this clone: The specificity of this receptor is unknown. Base quality data are lacking; no much larger clone is found one base away.

The treatment or condition label, read with the paper, signifies: about 20 received Ad26.COV2.S at low or high dose, single or two shots; 5 received placebo; per-sample allocation not given. For vaccine and placebo recipients, the sequenced repertoires came from samples collected on day 63 after the first injection. Cohort 1b enrolled 25 to 30 adults aged 18-55 years at a single site in Boston, USA, between 29 July and 7 August 2020. As a vaccine, Ad26.COV2.S was a replication-incompetent adenovirus type 26 vector that expressed a prefusion-stabilized SARS-CoV-2 spike protein derived from the original Wuhan strain. From a lookup of the germline V gene, CDR1 and CDR2 are SGHRS and YFSETQ. Its CDR3 holds 15 amino acids, cysteine through phenylalanine. The entry retains the CDR3 DNA only, 45 bases that are in frame from base 1. Trimming costs V 2 bases and J 2 bases, and their ends lie 12 bases apart.

General findings and caveats noted by the study authors: Non-spike TCR breadth was comparable between vaccine and placebo recipients, consistent with the vaccine containing only spike. Spike-specific TCR breadth was higher in Ad26.COV2.S recipients than in placebo recipients (P = 0.0014). It was noted by the authors that total T cell responses may have been underestimated by the TCR breadth and depth analyses. After vaccination, spike-specific CD8+ and CD4+ T cell responses were reported to show substantial breadth. The study lacked the statistical power to compare responses across vaccine doses or regimens.

TCRbeta CDR3 regions were sequenced with the immunoSEQ Assay. After extraction, genomic DNA underwent amplification by bias-controlled multiplex PCR, followed by high-throughput sequencing. Processing in the source paper ran as follows. Collapsing and filtering of sequences were performed to quantify the absolute abundance of each unique TCRbeta CDR3 region. Usable DNA was measured by amplifying reference genes present in all nucleated cells, and TCRbeta template counts were normalized to that usable DNA to estimate T cell fraction. Repertoire TCRs were annotated as SARS-CoV-2-specific by exact matching of V gene, CDR3 amino acid sequence and J gene to a known reactive TCR set. MIRA supplied the reference SARS-CoV-2 TCR set, which was filtered for enrichment in COVID-19-positive ImmuneCODE repertoires so that public or cross-reactive TCRs were removed. Using the MIRA antigens, annotated TCRs were further analysed by specific ORF or by position within an ORF. Breadth was defined as annotated unique rearrangements over total unique productive rearrangements; depth was the summed frequency of those rearrangements. Two-sided Wilcoxon rank-sum tests were used to compare TCR breadth between groups. Not all clones reach the TCRdb copy of this immuneACCESS table, which keeps in-frame sequences only. Checked studies attribute under half of the gap to unresolved V genes and leave the rest unexplained. V and J calls and clone size follow that table, whereas D and trimming were derived from the DNA. The sample table shows around 450,000 clones, and 89% are seen once. Jointly, the top ten make up over 2% of the sample.

The sequence came from a person aged 18-65 years who received the Ad26.COV2.S COVID-19 vaccine or a placebo. The rearranged chain carries TRBV5-1 and TRBJ2-3; the D gene assignment is ambiguous. The sequencing used peripheral blood, collected in a trial of Ad26.COV2.S vaccine versus placebo. The nucleotide sequence reads TGCGCCAGCAGCTTTAACCCGTTGCCCACAGATACGCAGTATTTT. Its coded protein is CASSFNPLPTDTQYF. With all but the CDR3 taken from the reference TRBV5-1 and TRBJ2-3 genes, the full variable domain is: KAGVTQTPRYLIKTRGQQVTLSCSPISGHRSVSWYQQTPGQGLQFLFEYFSETQRNKGNFPGRFSGRQFSNSRSEMNVSTLELGDSALYLCASSFNPLPTDTQYFGPGTRLTVL.